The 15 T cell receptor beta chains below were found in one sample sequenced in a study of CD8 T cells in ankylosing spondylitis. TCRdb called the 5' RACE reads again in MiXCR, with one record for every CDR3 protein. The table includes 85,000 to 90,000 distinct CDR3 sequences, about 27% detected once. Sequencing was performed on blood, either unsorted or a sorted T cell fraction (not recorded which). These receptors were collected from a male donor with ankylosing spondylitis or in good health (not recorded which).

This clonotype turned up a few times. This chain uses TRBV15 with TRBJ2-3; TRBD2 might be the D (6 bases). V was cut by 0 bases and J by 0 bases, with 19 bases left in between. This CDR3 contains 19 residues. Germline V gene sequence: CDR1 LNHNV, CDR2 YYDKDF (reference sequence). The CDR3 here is CATSRDYGGAEGSTDTQYF. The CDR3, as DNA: TGTGCCACCAGCAGAGACTACGGGGGTGCTGAGGGCAGCACAGATACGCAGTATTTT.

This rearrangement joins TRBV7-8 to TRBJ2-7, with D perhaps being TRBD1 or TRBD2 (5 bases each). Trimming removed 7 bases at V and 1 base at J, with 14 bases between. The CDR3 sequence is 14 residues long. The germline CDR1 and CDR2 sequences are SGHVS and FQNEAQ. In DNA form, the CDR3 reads TGTGCCAGCATCCGGGACGGAGCATCCTACGAGCAGTACTTC. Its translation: CASIRDGASYEQYF. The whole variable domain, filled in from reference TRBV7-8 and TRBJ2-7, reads GAGVSQSPRYKVAKRGQDVALRCDPISGHVSLFWYQQALGQGPEFLTYFQNEAQLDKSGLPSDRFFAERPEGSVSTLKIQRTQQEDSAVYLCASIRDGASYEQYFGPGTRLTVT.

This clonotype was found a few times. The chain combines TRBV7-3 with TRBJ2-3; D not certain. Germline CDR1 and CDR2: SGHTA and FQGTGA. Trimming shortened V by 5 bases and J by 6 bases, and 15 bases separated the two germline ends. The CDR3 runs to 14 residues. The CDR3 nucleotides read TGTGCCAGCAGCCGGAACCCAGACCGGGATACGCAGTATTTT. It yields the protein CASSRNPDRDTQYF.

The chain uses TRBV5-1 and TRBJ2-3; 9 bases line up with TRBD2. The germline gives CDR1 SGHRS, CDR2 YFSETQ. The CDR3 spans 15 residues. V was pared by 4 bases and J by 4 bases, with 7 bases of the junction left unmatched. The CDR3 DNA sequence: TGCGCCAGCAGCGTGGAAATAGCGGGGGCAGATACGCAGTATTTT. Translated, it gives CASSVEIAGADTQYF.

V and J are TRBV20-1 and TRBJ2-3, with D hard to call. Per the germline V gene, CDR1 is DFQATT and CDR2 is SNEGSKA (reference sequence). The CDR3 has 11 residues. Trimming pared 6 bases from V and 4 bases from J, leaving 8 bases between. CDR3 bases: TGCAGTGCCGCTAGAGCAGATACGCAGTATTTT. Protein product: CSAARADTQYF.

CDR3 in DNA: TGTGCCAGCAGTGAGTTGGCAGGGTCCGGGGAGCTGTTTTTT. Encoded protein: CASSELAGSGELFF. The chain couples TRBV6-4 to TRBJ2-2; the D gene is possibly TRBD1 (5 bases). V lost 3 bases to trimming and J lost 6 bases, with 11 bases between them. CDR3 length equals 14 residues. From germline, CDR1 is MRHNA and CDR2 SNTAGT.

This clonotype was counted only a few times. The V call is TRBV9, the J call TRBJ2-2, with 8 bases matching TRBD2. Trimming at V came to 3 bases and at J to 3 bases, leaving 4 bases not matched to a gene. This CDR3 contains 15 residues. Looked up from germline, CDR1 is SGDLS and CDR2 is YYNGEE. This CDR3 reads CASSALSGDTGELFF. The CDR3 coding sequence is TGTGCCAGCAGCGCCCTTAGCGGGGACACCGGGGAGCTGTTTTTT.

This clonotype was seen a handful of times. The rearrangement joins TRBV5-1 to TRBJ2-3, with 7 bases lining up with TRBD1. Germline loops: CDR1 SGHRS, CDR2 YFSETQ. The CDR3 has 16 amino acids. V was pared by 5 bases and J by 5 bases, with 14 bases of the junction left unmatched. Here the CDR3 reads CASRTLSGGTGDTQYF. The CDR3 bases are TGCGCCAGCAGGACGCTTTCAGGGGGTACGGGAGATACGCAGTATTTT. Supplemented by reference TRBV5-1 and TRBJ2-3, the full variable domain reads KAGVTQTPRYLIKTRGQQVTLSCSPISGHRSVSWYQQTPGQGLQFLFEYFSETQRNKGNFPGRFSGRQFSNSRSEMNVSTLELGDSALYLCASRTLSGGTGDTQYFGPGTRLTVL.

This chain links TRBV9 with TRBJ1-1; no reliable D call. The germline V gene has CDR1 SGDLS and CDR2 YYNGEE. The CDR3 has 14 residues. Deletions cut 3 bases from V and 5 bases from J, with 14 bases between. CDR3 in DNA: TGTGCCAGCAGCGCCGCAGTGGTAGGGACTGAAGCTTTCTTT. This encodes CASSAAVVGTEAFF.

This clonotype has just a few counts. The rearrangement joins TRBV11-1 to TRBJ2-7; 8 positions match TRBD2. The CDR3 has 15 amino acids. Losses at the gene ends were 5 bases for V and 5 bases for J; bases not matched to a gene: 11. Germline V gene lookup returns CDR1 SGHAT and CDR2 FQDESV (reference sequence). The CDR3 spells CASSRPGAGANEQYF. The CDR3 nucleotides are TGTGCCAGCAGCCGTCCGGGAGCGGGAGCGAACGAGCAGTACTTC.

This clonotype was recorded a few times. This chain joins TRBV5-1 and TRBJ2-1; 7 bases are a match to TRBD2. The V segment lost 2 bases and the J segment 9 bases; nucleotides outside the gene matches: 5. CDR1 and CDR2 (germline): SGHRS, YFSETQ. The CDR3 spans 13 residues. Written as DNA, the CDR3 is TGCGCCAGCAGCTTCCCTGGGAGGGGTGAGCAGTTCTTC. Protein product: CASSFPGRGEQFF.

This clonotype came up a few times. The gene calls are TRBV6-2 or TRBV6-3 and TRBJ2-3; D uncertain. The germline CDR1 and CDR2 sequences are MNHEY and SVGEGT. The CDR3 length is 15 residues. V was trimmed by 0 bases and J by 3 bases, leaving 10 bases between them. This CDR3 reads CASSYSTPVTDTQYF. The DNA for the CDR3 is TGTGCCAGCAGTTACTCGACTCCAGTAACAGATACGCAGTATTTT.

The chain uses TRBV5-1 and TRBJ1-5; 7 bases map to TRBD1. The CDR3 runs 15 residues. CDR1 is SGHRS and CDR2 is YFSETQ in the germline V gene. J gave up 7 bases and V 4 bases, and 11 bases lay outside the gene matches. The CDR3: CASSPWTGPDQPQHF. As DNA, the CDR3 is TGCGCCAGCAGCCCTTGGACAGGTCCCGACCAGCCCCAGCATTTT.

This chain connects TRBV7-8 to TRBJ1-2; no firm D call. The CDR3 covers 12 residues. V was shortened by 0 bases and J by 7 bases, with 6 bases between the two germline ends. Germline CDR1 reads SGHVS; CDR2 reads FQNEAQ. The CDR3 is CASSLAGFGYTF. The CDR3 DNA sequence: TGTGCCAGCAGCTTAGCGGGGTTTGGCTACACCTTC.

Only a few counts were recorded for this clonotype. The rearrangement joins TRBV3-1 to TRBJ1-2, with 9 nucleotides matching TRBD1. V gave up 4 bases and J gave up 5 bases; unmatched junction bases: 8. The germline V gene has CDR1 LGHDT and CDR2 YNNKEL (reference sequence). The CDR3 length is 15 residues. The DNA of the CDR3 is TGTGCCAGCAGCCTACAACAGGGGGCGCGGTATGGCTACACCTTC. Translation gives CASSLQQGARYGYTF.